The source of this T cell receptor beta chain is a study of cytomegalovirus exposure and HLA in healthy donors. Study outcomes and limitations: Later analysis reportedly placed an Asian-associated ancestry cluster below the roughly 690-donor mean in N-insertions.

The V segment lost 3 bases and the J segment 5 bases; nucleotides outside the gene matches: 15. This CDR3 region has 17 residues. Germline V gives CDR1 KGHSH, CDR2 LQKENI. About this clone itself: What it binds is unknown.

Among the donors, all were healthy bone marrow donors. Vbeta (60) and Jbeta (13) primers were used in the PCR. TCRdb's copy holds only in-frame clones and misses some; the assay was immunoSEQ multiplex PCR. The top ten clones hold 3.5% to 4% of a sample with about 300,000 clones, 86% of them seen once. The V gene is TRBV18, the J gene TRBJ1-2; 7 nucleotides align to TRBD1. The origin of this receptor is a man aged 35 to 55 in good health and CMV-seropositive. The sequenced sample consisted of PBMCs. The CDR3 loop is CASSPAAGGQLGYGYTF. The DNA of the CDR3 is TGTGCCAGCTCACCGGCGGCAGGGGGGCAGCTCGGATATGGCTACACCTTC.